This TCR beta chain was sequenced in a study of T cells in Graves' hyperthyroidism and ophthalmopathy. The study, taken as a whole, reports: Stable hyperthyroidism was told apart from ophthalmopathy by a model built on 13 V-J features. Ophthalmopathy was identified by the model a median around 5.9 months ahead of onset.

As regards this clonotype: The antigen is undetermined.

There are 20 residues in the CDR3. The germline gives CDR1 ENHRY, CDR2 SYGVKD. The trim removed 4 bases at V and 1 base at J, leaving 14 bases unmatched. Hyperthyroidism was newly diagnosed in patients aged 18 to 65 (duration under 2 months). Amplified regions were TCR beta CDR3 sequences from RNA transcripts. The HTBI primer set served for first-round RT-PCR of the TCR CDR3. From the multiplex PCR reads, TCRdb called clonotypes with MiXCR, one entry per CDR3 protein. Here the sample spans nearly 600,000 distinct CDR3 sequences, about 14% being singletons. The clonotype was recovered from a woman in her 30s with Graves' hyperthyroidism that later progressed to Graves' ophthalmopathy. The V and J genes are TRBV10-3 and TRBJ2-6, with TRBD1 matching over 9 bases. The material sequenced was blood. The CDR3 region has the DNA TGTGCCATCAGTGGTTCCGGGACAGGGACAATAGGGTCTGGGGCCAACGTCCTGACTTTC. Residues: CAISGSGTGTIGSGANVLTF.